This TCR beta chain was recovered during a study of blood T cell repertoires in COVID-19. Whole-study context: Whether acute or convalescent, the COVID-19 samples came from the United States, Italy and Spain.

CDR1 and CDR2 from the germline V gene are LGHNA and YNFKEQ. CDR3 length: 16 amino acids. V gave up 2 bases and J gave up 1 base, with 12 bases separating them. Libraries were prepared by immunoSEQ multiplex PCR; TCRdb keeps only in-frame clonotypes and omits some of them. The sample contains roughly 700,000 clones, around 90% of which appear only once. The TCR comes from a woman younger than 35 with acute or convalescent COVID-19. Sequencing was carried out using peripheral blood. The V gene is TRBV4-2, the J gene TRBJ1-5, with D uncertain. In DNA, the CDR3 is TGTGCCAGCAGCCAATGGGCCGTTGGGAGCAATCAGCCCCAGCATTTT. Residues: CASSQWAVGSNQPQHF.